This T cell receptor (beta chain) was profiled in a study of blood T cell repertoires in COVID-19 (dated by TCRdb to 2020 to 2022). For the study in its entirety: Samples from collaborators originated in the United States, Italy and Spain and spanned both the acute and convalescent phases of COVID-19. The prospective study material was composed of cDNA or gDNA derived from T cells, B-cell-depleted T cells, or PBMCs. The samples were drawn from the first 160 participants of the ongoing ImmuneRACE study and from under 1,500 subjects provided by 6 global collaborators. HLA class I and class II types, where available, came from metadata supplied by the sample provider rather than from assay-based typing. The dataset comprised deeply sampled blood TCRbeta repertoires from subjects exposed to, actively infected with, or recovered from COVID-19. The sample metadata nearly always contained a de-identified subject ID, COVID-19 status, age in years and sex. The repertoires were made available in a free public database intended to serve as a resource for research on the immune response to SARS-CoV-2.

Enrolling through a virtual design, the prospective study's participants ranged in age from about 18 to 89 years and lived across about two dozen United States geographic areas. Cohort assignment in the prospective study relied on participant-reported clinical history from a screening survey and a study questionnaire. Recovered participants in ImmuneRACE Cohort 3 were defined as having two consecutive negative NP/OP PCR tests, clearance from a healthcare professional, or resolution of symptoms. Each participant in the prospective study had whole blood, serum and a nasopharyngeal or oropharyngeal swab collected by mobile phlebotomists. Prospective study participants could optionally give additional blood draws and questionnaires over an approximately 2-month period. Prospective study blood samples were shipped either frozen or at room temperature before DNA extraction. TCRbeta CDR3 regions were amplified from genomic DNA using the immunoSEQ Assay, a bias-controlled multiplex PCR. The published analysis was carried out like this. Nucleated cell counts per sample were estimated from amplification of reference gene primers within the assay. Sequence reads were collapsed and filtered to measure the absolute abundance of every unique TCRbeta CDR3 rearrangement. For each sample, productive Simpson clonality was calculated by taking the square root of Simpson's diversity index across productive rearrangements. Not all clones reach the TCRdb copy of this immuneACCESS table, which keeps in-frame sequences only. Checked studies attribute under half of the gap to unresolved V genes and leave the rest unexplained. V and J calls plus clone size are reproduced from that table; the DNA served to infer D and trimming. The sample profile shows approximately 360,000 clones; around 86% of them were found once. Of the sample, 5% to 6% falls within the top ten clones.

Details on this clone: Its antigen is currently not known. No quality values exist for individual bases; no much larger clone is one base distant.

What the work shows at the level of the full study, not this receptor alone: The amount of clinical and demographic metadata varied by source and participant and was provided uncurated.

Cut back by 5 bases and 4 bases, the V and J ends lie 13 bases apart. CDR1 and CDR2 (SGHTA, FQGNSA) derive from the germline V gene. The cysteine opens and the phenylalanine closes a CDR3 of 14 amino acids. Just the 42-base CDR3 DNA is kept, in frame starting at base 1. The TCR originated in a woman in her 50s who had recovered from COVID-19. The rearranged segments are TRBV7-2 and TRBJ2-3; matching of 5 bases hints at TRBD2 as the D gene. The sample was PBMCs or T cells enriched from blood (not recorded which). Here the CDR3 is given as CASSPGLGADTQYF. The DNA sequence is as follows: TGTGCCAGCAGCCCAGGACTCGGGGCAGATACGCAGTATTTT.